The 5 T cell receptor beta chains presented below share a single source sample, sequenced in a study of shared clonotypes between healthy human individuals. TCRdb's table, derived via immunoSEQ multiplex PCR, lists solely in-frame clones and lacks some. Of around 530,000 clones listed, roughly 79% were seen once; the top ten hold 12%. The source material was PBMCs. Source of these receptors: a woman between 40 and 55 years old in good health. Some clones in this sample may be carry-over from other donors' samples.

CDR3 region: CASSLDAGRSYEQYF. The CDR3, as DNA: TGTGCCAGCAGCTTAGATGCGGGACGTTCCTACGAGCAGTACTTC. The chain is built from TRBV7-2 and TRBJ2-7; tentatively, D is TRBD2 (6 bases). The CDR3 is 15 amino acids. Germline CDR1 is SGHTA and CDR2 is FQGNSA. V gave up 1 base and J gave up 1 base, with 11 bases separating them.

A note on this clone: A far more abundant clone sits one base away, making this likely a read error. The chain carries TRBV28 and TRBJ1-2, with a weak D call TRBD1 (5 bases). Germline V gene data show CDR1 as MDHEN and CDR2 as SYDVKM. The CDR3 runs 14 residues. Trimming left V 4 bases short and J 5 bases short, with 14 bases between. The CDR3 region has the DNA TGTGCCAGCAGTTCGGGGGACGCCTCGTATGGCTACACCTTC. Its protein is CASSSGDASYGYTF.

The CDR3 protein is CASSYNSGNTIYF. The CDR3, as DNA: TGCGCCAGCAGCTACAACTCTGGAAACACCATATATTTT. V and J are TRBV5-1 and TRBJ1-3; D call uncertain. CDR3 length: 13 amino acids. Trimming pared 3 bases from V and 0 bases from J, leaving 4 bases between. The germline CDR1 and CDR2 sequences are SGHRS and YFSETQ. Using reference TRBV5-1 and TRBJ1-3 for the parts outside the CDR3, the full variable domain is KAGVTQTPRYLIKTRGQQVTLSCSPISGHRSVSWYQQTPGQGLQFLFEYFSETQRNKGNFPGRFSGRQFSNSRSEMNVSTLELGDSALYLCASSYNSGNTIYFGEGSWLTVV.

The chain carries TRBV5-1 and TRBJ2-5; TRBD2 is a possible D gene (6 bases). The CDR3 totals 17 residues. Germline V gene lookup returns CDR1 SGHRS and CDR2 YFSETQ. V lost 2 bases and J 3 bases, leaving 20 bases between the germline ends. CDR3 in DNA: TGCGCCAGCAGCTTCCCCTGGCGGGGTACGACCGAAGAGACCCAGTACTTC. This translates into CASSFPWRGTTEETQYF.

The chain has TRBV4-2 and TRBJ2-7; D is undetermined. CDR1 and CDR2 from the germline V gene are LGHNA and YNFKEQ. This CDR3 spans 15 amino acids. The V gene lost 6 bases and the J gene lost 0 bases, with 15 bases spanning the gap. The CDR3 nucleotides read TGTGCCAGCAGACCGACGGACGGCAGCTCCTACGAGCAGTACTTC. It yields the protein CASRPTDGSSYEQYF.